This T cell receptor beta chain was retrieved from a study of blood T cell repertoires in COVID-19. Study context: The origin of the acute and convalescent COVID-19 samples was the United States, Italy and Spain. PBMCs, B-cell-depleted T cells, or T cells were the source of the cDNA or gDNA that made up the material.

This CDR3 region has 13 residues. CDR1 LNHDA and CDR2 SQIVND come from the germline V gene (reference sequence). V was shortened by 9 bases and J by 1 base, with 7 bases between the two germline ends. Repertoires were generated with immunoSEQ multiplex PCR, while TCRdb's copy carries only in-frame clones and drops some. The repertoire consists of over 250,000 clones, with around 90% occurring once and the leading ten covering less than 2.5%. This clone came up once. Sequences were obtained from peripheral blood. The source is a middle-aged man with acute or convalescent COVID-19. The J gene is TRBJ1-6, the V gene TRBV19; D remains ambiguous. The CDR3 DNA sequence: TGTGCCAGCCACTGGTCCTATAATTCACCCCTCCACTTT. Translated, it gives CASHWSYNSPLHF.